The T cell receptor beta chain under discussion was sequenced for a study of CD8 T cells in Susac syndrome (dated by TCRdb to the late 2010s). Study-wide context: Whether CD8+ T cell activation and differentiation in Susac syndrome was antigen driven was tested using repertoire sequencing. Clonality of the CD8+ T cell repertoire was compared between more than 9 healthy donors, approximately 14 Susac syndrome patients and about 15 multiple sclerosis patients.

The full study reports these points: The study acknowledged that relatively few individuals were included in the TCR sequencing and HLA analysis.

Peripheral blood CD8+ and CD4+ T cells from healthy donors, Susac syndrome patients and multiple sclerosis patients were profiled by high-throughput TCR beta sequencing. The multiple sclerosis controls were treatment-naive patients whose relapsing-remitting disease, either stable or active, fulfilled the revised McDonald criteria. CD8+ TEMRA cells were enriched by FACS, while bulk CD8+ and CD4+ T cells were purified by magnetic negative isolation. Blood was collected in EDTA tubes and processed within 24 hours, with PBMCs isolated through density gradient centrifugation. PBMCs intended for TCR sequencing were frozen in liquid nitrogen and were later thawed in a 37 degrees C water bath. A purity of at least 90% was achieved for sorted or isolated CD4+, CD8+ and CD8+ TEMRA cells. As for this clonotype: Its cognate antigen has yet to be identified. Per-nucleotide qualities are absent, and no much larger clonotype sits a single base away.

RNA was extracted using the RNeasy kit, and about 0.5 to 1 ug of the RNA was reverse transcribed with random hexamers. The immunoSEQ multiplex PCR assay, covering 54 Vbeta and 13 Jbeta segments, was used to amplify TCR beta CDR3 regions. PCR amplification bias was corrected using a synthetic template baseline for primer optimization and computational correction. The source study handled its data this way. Reads were assigned to V, D and J genes according to IMGT and analyzed in immunoSEQ Analyzer, with only productive sequences retained. Clonality was calculated as one minus the Shannon entropy normalized by log2 of the number of productive unique sequences. Public and private clones were assessed among the 100 most prevalent clones of each patient and control. A clone was defined as Susac-specific if it was absent from the healthy and MS cohorts, from 1052 published viral clones and from other ImmuneACCESS disease sequences. TCRdb trimmed the raw reads at Q25, called clones with MiXCR and kept productive beta chains. Rows are combined by CDR3 protein, so each entry shows the most common genes and DNA. The V and J calls here are based on TCRdb, not the publication. This sample comprises 250,000 to 300,000 distinct CDR3 sequences, approximately 81% of them detected only once. The ten largest clones take up approximately 0.11% of the sample.

The specimen sequenced was CD8+ T cells from PBMCs. The sequence was obtained from a human donor with multiple sclerosis.

The CDR3 is CASSLGRNQPQHF. The DNA reads TGTGCCAGCAGTTTAGGTCGGAATCAGCCCCAGCATTTT. The receptor chain draws on TRBV5-6 and TRBJ1-5, with the D gene uncertain. The CDR3 numbers 13 residues from cysteine through phenylalanine. Only the CDR3 region is kept as DNA, spanning 39 bases read in frame from base 1. V and J lose 5 bases and 4 bases, and a span of 10 bases separates them. CDR1 and CDR2, per the germline V gene, are SGHDT and YYEEEE.